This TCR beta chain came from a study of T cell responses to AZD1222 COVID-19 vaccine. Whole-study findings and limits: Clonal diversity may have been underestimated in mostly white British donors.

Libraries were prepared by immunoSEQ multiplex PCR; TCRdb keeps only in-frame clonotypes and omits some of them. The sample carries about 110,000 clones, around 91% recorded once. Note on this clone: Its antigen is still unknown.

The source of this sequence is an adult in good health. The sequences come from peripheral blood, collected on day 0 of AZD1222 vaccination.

The CDR3 DNA follows: TGTGCCAGCAGCTTGCACAAGAACACTGAAGCTTTCTTT. The encoded protein is CASSLHKNTEAFF. The chain has TRBV7-2 and TRBJ1-1; D not certain. The CDR3 totals 13 residues. Germline V gene data show CDR1 as SGHTA and CDR2 as FQGNSA. Trimming removed 3 bases from V and 1 base from J, with 6 bases in between.